This T cell receptor beta chain was captured by sequencing in a study of radiotherapy plus CTLA-4 blockade in lung cancer. Clones were read by immunoSEQ multiplex PCR, and TCRdb kept only the in-frame ones, dropping some. This repertoire shows about 73,000 clones, roughly 84% found once; its top ten account for 35% to 45%. Material: peripheral blood, obtained from a patient treated with radiotherapy plus ipilimumab. The receptor was derived from a human donor with non-small cell lung cancer that progressed on radiotherapy plus ipilimumab.

The CDR3 nucleotides are TGTGCCAGCAAGGGACCAGCATACAATGAGCAGTTCTTC. Its translation: CASKGPAYNEQFF. The rearrangement links TRBV6-5 to TRBJ2-1, with D perhaps TRBD1 or TRBD2 (5 bases each). Germline CDR1 is MNHEY and CDR2 is SVGAGI. The CDR3 loop spans 13 amino acids. Trimming left V 7 bases short and J 4 bases short, with 11 bases between.